This T cell receptor beta chain was recovered during a study of shared clonotypes between healthy human individuals. Donors comprised only Caucasian adults living in Nashville, Tennessee. Running of the assay took place at deep level. Splitting of each subset's genomic DNA was done evenly across several immunoSEQ plates. The authors ran unsorted PBMC replicate PCRs on 250 to 300 ng DNA, approximately 31,000 T cell genomes. Here immunoSEQ multiplex PCR was the method, and the copy in TCRdb shows in-frame clones only, minus some. Of about 500,000 clones in the sample, roughly three quarters were seen once. CDR1 and CDR2 (germline): SGHTA, FQGTGA. The V gene end was trimmed by 6 bases and the J gene end by 2 bases; junction bases not matched to a gene: 7. The CDR3 has 15 amino acids.

The sequencing input was PBMCs. This receptor was taken from a woman aged 40 to 50 in good health. Some clones in this sample may be carry-over from other donors' samples. The chain combines TRBV7-3 with TRBJ2-3, with 8 bases fitting TRBD2. The CDR3 region has the DNA TGTGCCAGCAGGAGCGGGAGTGGGGCCACAGATACGCAGTATTTT. Translation: CASRSGSGATDTQYF. The whole variable domain, filled in from reference TRBV7-3 and TRBJ2-3, reads GAGVSQTPSNKVTEKGKYVELRCDPISGHTALYWYRQSLGQGPEFLIYFQGTGAADDSGLPNDRFFAVRPEGSVSTLKIQRTERGDSAVYLCASRSGSGATDTQYFGPGTRLTVL.